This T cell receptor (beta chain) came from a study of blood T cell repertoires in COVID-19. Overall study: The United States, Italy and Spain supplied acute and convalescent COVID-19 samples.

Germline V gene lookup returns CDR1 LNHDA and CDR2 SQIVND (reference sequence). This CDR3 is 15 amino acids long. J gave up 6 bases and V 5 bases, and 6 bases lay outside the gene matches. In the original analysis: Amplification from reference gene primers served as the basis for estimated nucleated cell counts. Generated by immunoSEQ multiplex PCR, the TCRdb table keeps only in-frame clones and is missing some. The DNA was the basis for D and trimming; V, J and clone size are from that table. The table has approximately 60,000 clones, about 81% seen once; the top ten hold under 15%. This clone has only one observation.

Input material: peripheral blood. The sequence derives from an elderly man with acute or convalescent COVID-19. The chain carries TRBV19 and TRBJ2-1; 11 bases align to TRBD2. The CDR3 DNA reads TGTGCCAGTAGTGGCCCCGGGACTAGCGGCAATGAGCAGTTCTTC. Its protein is CASSGPGTSGNEQFF.